This T cell receptor beta chain was recorded in a study of cytomegalovirus exposure and HLA in healthy donors. From germline, CDR1 is SGHVS and CDR2 FNYEAQ. Trimming took 6 bases from V and 2 from J, leaving 17 bases between them. CDR3 length: 15 amino acids. With 60 Vbeta and 13 Jbeta primers, the PCR was carried out. Data came from immunoSEQ multiplex PCR; TCRdb stores just in-frame clones and leaves some out. The repertoire holds about 190,000 clones, with about 84% as singletons. V gene TRBV7-6 combines with J gene TRBJ2-7, with D possibly being TRBD2 (5 bases). The receptor was derived from a woman aged 30 to 39 in good health and CMV-seropositive. Material: PBMCs. The CDR3 spells CASSLNAGKTYEQYF. CDR3 nucleotide sequence: TGTGCCAGCAGTTTAAACGCCGGGAAGACCTACGAGCAGTACTTC.